This entry describes one T cell receptor beta chain. TCRdb reprocessed the RT-PCR reads with MiXCR, giving one entry per CDR3 protein. This sample yields roughly 880,000 distinct CDR3 sequences, of which 18% are seen a single time; 6% belongs to the top ten. This sample was included in a study of patients and donors after allogeneic stem cell transplantation. Trimming left V 0 bases short and J 1 base short, with 13 bases between. The germline CDR1 and CDR2 sequences are LGHNA and YNFKEQ. CDR3 length equals 17 residues. The TCR comes from a human donor who was either an allogeneic HSCT recipient or a stem cell or donor lymphocyte infusion donor (not recorded which). It is not recorded whose cells these are; they may come from a transplant donor. The rearrangement uses TRBV4-2 and TRBJ1-3, with a weak D call TRBD1 (5 bases). Input material: blood, either unsorted or a sorted T cell fraction (not recorded which). CDR3 loop: CASSQEPPGLSGNTIYF. The CDR3 nucleotides are TGTGCCAGCAGCCAAGAACCCCCGGGGCTATCTGGAAACACCATATATTTT.